Included here is one TCR beta chain sequence, with context. Its specificity is unknown. The source of the sample is a study of cytomegalovirus exposure and HLA in healthy donors. Study-wide results and limits: Under in vitro conditions, a few CMV-associated chains were confirmed as specific for CMV antigens. Links to common viral pathogens appeared, in a later analysis, for several of the most significant clusters. Later analysis suggested most CMV-associated TCR beta chains were HLA-restricted. Sequencing had likely introduced a cluster of highly shared sequence variants as an artifact.

CDR3 length equals 19 residues. J gave up 0 bases and V 0 bases, and 6 bases lay outside the gene matches. Germline values: CDR1 SGHDN, CDR2 FVKESK. Primers: 60 Vbeta forward and 13 Jbeta reverse. The assay was immunoSEQ multiplex PCR, and TCRdb's table has in-frame clones only and misses some. This table has some 65,000 clones, 60% to 80% appearing once. The receptor was derived from a woman aged 40 to 49 in good health and CMV-seropositive. The chain employs TRBV14 and TRBJ2-3; 13 bases are shared with TRBD2. The specimen sequenced was PBMCs. CDR3 nucleotide sequence: TGTGCCAGCAGCCAAGAACTAGCGGGGGGGAACCCTAGCACAGATACGCAGTATTTT. Translated: CASSQELAGGNPSTDTQYF.